The source of this T cell receptor (beta chain) is a study of sequential checkpoint blockade in melanoma. Study-level background: Patients were randomized 1:1 to nivolumab-then-ipilimumab or ipilimumab-then-nivolumab first-line. Maintenance nivolumab came after either treatment sequence.

Clones were sequenced by immunoSEQ multiplex PCR, and TCRdb holds only the in-frame ones, with some missing. This table holds 15,000 to 20,000 clones, approximately 93% found once. Deletions cut 0 bases from V and 5 bases from J, with 8 bases between. This CDR3 spans 13 amino acids. CDR1 and CDR2 (germline): SGDLS, YYNGEE. Treatment in this sample: randomized to nivolumab then ipilimumab (arm A) or the reverse (arm B). Sorted cells were live CD3+CD8+, lacking CD19 and CD56, from PBMCs. This clonotype was sampled from a human donor with melanoma. The chain links TRBV9 to TRBJ1-1; D not resolved. The sequenced sample was CD8+ T cells sorted from blood (inferred from file names), obtained from a patient given nivolumab and ipilimumab in sequence. The CDR3 sequence is CASSVDLRTEAFF. As DNA, the CDR3 is TGTGCCAGCAGCGTAGATCTGAGAACTGAAGCTTTCTTT.